Following are 28 T cell receptor beta chains from one sample sequenced in a study of T cell responses to AZD1222 COVID-19 vaccine. Sequencing used immunoSEQ multiplex PCR; TCRdb keeps in-frame clones, though not all of them. The data hold roughly 150,000 clones, with 75% to 90% observed a single time. The source was peripheral blood, collected 28 days after the second AZD1222 dose. The receptors stem from an adult who received the AZD1222 COVID-19 vaccine.

The rearrangement links TRBV3-1 (or the pseudogene TRBV3-2) to TRBJ2-1, with D tentatively TRBD2 (5 bases). Trimming took off 3 bases at V and 7 bases at J, with 10 bases between the two ends. There are 13 residues in the CDR3. Germline CDR1 is LGHDT and CDR2 is YNNKEL (reference sequence). The CDR3 here is CASSQDSKNEQFF. CDR3 nucleotide sequence: TGTGCCAGCAGCCAGGACTCAAAGAATGAGCAGTTCTTC.

The chain carries TRBV7-9 and TRBJ1-2; possible D gene TRBD1, 5 bases. Germline V CDR1 and CDR2: SEHNR, FQNEAQ (reference sequence). The CDR3 has 15 residues. V lost 1 base to trimming and J lost 0 bases, with 9 bases between them. The CDR3 region has the DNA TGTGCCAGCAGCTTAGATGGGGCATCTAACTATGGCTACACCTTC. It encodes CASSLDGASNYGYTF.

J is TRBJ2-7 and V is TRBV30; D gene unclear. The CDR3 runs 15 residues. Germline V CDR1 and CDR2: GTSNPN, SVGIG (reference sequence). The V end lost 3 bases, the J end lost 0 bases, and 15 bases lay between the germline ends. The CDR3 loop is CAWSPPRRRSYEQYF. The CDR3, as DNA: TGTGCCTGGAGCCCCCCCCGGCGCCGCTCCTACGAGCAGTACTTC.

A remark on this clone: Germline is not matched at one junction end, which may reflect a read error. The rearrangement links TRBV6-5 to TRBJ1-6; 11 bases are shared with TRBD1. The CDR3 is made up of 16 amino acids. Germline assignment: CDR1 MNHEY and CDR2 SVGAGI. The CDR3, as DNA: TGTGCCAGCAGTAACTCCTGGACAGGGGGCAATTCACCCCTCCACTTT. Protein: CASSNSWTGGNSPLHF.

The chain has TRBV19 and TRBJ1-1; D ambiguous. CDR1 is LNHDA and CDR2 is SQIVND in the germline V gene (reference sequence). Trimming removed 0 bases at V and 5 bases at J, with 7 bases between. The CDR3 runs to 13 residues. CDR3 residues: CASSIDQRTEAFF. CDR3 in DNA: TGTGCCAGTAGTATAGACCAGAGAACTGAAGCTTTCTTT. The variable domain in full, with the rest retrieved from reference TRBV19 and TRBJ1-1, is DGGITQSPKYLFRKEGQNVTLSCEQNLNHDAMYWYRQDPGQGLRLIYYSQIVNDFQKGDIAEGYSVSREKKESFPLTVTSAQKNPTAFYLCASSIDQRTEAFFGQGTRLTVV.

The gene calls are TRBV7-8 and TRBJ1-1, with D hard to call. There are 14 residues in the CDR3. From germline, CDR1 is SGHVS and CDR2 FQNEAQ. V gave up 0 bases and J gave up 0 bases, with 5 bases separating them. The CDR3 nucleotides are TGTGCCAGCAGCTTAGCGTCCGTGAACACTGAAGCTTTCTTT. Translating gives CASSLASVNTEAFF.

This chain uses TRBV7-2 with TRBJ1-6; D uncertain. V lost 1 base and J 9 bases, leaving 4 bases between the germline ends. This CDR3 comprises 12 residues. The germline V gene encodes CDR1 SGHTA and CDR2 FQGNSA. The chain's CDR3 is CASSLVGSPLHF. The DNA of the CDR3 is TGTGCCAGCAGCTTAGTGGGTTCACCCCTCCACTTT.

The chain joins TRBV30 to TRBJ1-6; no definite D call. This CDR3 comprises 13 residues. Germline V gene data show CDR1 as GTSNPN and CDR2 as SVGIG (reference sequence). V lost 4 bases and J lost 0, with 4 bases in between. The DNA for the CDR3 is TGTGCCTGGACCCCCTCCTATAATTCACCCCTCCACTTT. Amino acid sequence: CAWTPSYNSPLHF.

The rearrangement joins TRBV28 to TRBJ1-6, with D possibly TRBD1 on 5 matching bases. This CDR3 region has 15 residues. Germline V CDR1 and CDR2: MDHEN, SYDVKM. Trimming took 7 bases from V and 10 from J, leaving 20 bases between them. The CDR3 sequence is CASTPEDTGQSPLHF. CDR3 nucleotide sequence: TGTGCCAGCACTCCCGAGGACACGGGGCAGTCACCCCTCCACTTT.

The chain links TRBV5-1 to TRBJ1-2, with TRBD1 identical over 7 bases. This CDR3 is 15 amino acids long. The trim removed 0 bases at V and 8 bases at J, leaving 10 bases unmatched. The V gene's germline CDR1 is SGHRS and CDR2 YFSETQ. As DNA, the CDR3 is TGCGCCAGCAGCTTGGCCACAGGGGACGCTTTAGGCTACACCTTC. This encodes CASSLATGDALGYTF.

The chain joins TRBV14 to TRBJ1-2, with D unclear. The length of the CDR3 is 15 residues. Deletions cut 4 bases from V and 5 bases from J, with 17 bases between. Germline values: CDR1 SGHDN, CDR2 FVKESK. CDR3 sequence (DNA): TGTGCCAGCAGCCTAGGAATTGGTATGGATTATGGCTACACCTTC. It encodes CASSLGIGMDYGYTF.

V and J are TRBV28 and TRBJ1-2; 7 nucleotides match TRBD1. The CDR3 is 14 amino acids. Germline CDR1 is MDHEN and CDR2 is SYDVKM. Trimming cost V 1 base and J 4 bases; bases outside gene matches: 3. In DNA form, the CDR3 reads TGTGCCAGCAGTTTATCCGGGACAGTCTATGGCTACACCTTC. Protein: CASSLSGTVYGYTF.

The gene calls are TRBV11-2 and TRBJ2-2; no firm D call. With 3 bases removed from V and 1 base from J, the gap between germline ends came to 9 bases. The CDR3 is 15 residues long. Germline V gene data show CDR1 as SGHAT and CDR2 as FQNNGV. The CDR3 region is CASSLMVGNTGELFF. The DNA of the CDR3 is TGTGCCAGCAGCTTGATGGTGGGGAACACCGGGGAGCTGTTTTTT.

The J gene is TRBJ2-1, the V gene TRBV4-1, with 16 nucleotides matching TRBD2. Germline V gene sequence: CDR1 MGHRA, CDR2 YSYEKL. Losses at the gene ends were 1 base for V and 0 bases for J; bases not matched to a gene: 6. The CDR3 has 20 residues. This chain's CDR3 is CASSQAGLAGGPGSYNEQFF. For the CDR3, the DNA is TGCGCCAGCAGCCAAGCGGGACTAGCGGGAGGGCCCGGCTCCTACAATGAGCAGTTCTTC.

CDR3 nucleotides: TGTGCCAGTAGTATCAACAGTGCTGGAAACACCATATATTTT. It codes for CASSINSAGNTIYF. The chain employs TRBV19 and TRBJ1-3; D not certain. V was trimmed by 3 bases and J by 2 bases, leaving 8 bases between them. The CDR3 covers 14 residues. Germline V gene data show CDR1 as LNHDA and CDR2 as SQIVND (reference sequence). The complete variable domain, with remaining parts taken from reference TRBV19 and TRBJ1-3, reads DGGITQSPKYLFRKEGQNVTLSCEQNLNHDAMYWYRQDPGQGLRLIYYSQIVNDFQKGDIAEGYSVSREKKESFPLTVTSAQKNPTAFYLCASSINSAGNTIYFGEGSWLTVV.

This rearrangement joins TRBV28 to TRBJ1-2, with 7 bases aligning to TRBD1. The germline CDR1 and CDR2 sequences are MDHEN and SYDVKM. The CDR3 has 17 amino acids. The V and J ends lost 11 bases and 1 base, in that order; junction bases with no gene match: 19. CDR3 protein: CASLRGDGQQSNYGYTF. Written as DNA, the CDR3 is TGTGCCTCCCTCAGGGGGGATGGACAGCAGAGTAACTATGGCTACACCTTC.

This clone was recorded only once. This chain joins TRBV11-2 and TRBJ2-5; D may match TRBD1 or TRBD2 (5 bases each). The CDR3 has 14 residues. Germline V gene sequence: CDR1 SGHAT, CDR2 FQNNGV. V was pared by 5 bases and J by 2 bases, with 12 bases between. CDR3 residues: CASSPRGLQETQYF. Here the CDR3 DNA reads TGTGCCAGCAGCCCTCGGGGCCTACAAGAGACCCAGTACTTC.

This chain joins TRBV30 and TRBJ1-3; D call uncertain. Germline V CDR1 and CDR2: GTSNPN, SVGIG (reference sequence). Trimming removed 4 bases from V and 4 bases from J, with 11 bases in between. CDR3 length equals 13 residues. This CDR3 is CAWTAGSGNTIYF. CDR3 coding DNA: TGTGCCTGGACGGCCGGTTCCGGAAACACCATATATTTT.

The chain uses TRBV27 and TRBJ2-5; a possible D gene is TRBD1 (6 bases). Trimming took off 5 bases at V and 2 bases at J, with 15 bases between the two ends. The CDR3 extends over 15 amino acids. Germline CDR1 is MNHEY and CDR2 is SMNVEV (reference sequence). The CDR3 sequence: CASSPRGGRQETQYF. CDR3 coding DNA: TGTGCCAGCAGTCCTAGAGGGGGTCGACAAGAGACCCAGTACTTC.

J is TRBJ2-3 and V is TRBV7-9; TRBD2 matches at 9 bases. The J segment lost 3 bases and the V segment lost 1 base, leaving 2 bases of the junction unmatched. The CDR3 is 15 amino acids. Germline V gene lookup returns CDR1 SEHNR and CDR2 FQNEAQ (reference sequence). The CDR3 sequence: CASSLGTSGTDTQYF. The CDR3 bases are TGTGCCAGCAGCTTAGGTACTAGCGGGACAGATACGCAGTATTTT.

This chain connects TRBV5-5 to TRBJ1-1; maybe TRBD1 (6 bases). Germline CDR1 and CDR2: SGHKS and YYEKEE (reference sequence). V lost 1 base and J 4 bases, leaving 11 bases between the germline ends. The CDR3 has 14 amino acids. The CDR3 bases are TGTGCCAGCAGCTTGCCAGGGACATCCACTGAAGCTTTCTTT. It encodes CASSLPGTSTEAFF.

This clone was seen a handful of times. This sequence joins TRBV5-1 and TRBJ2-2; the match to TRBD1 covers 7 bases. CDR1 and CDR2 (germline): SGHRS, YFSETQ. This CDR3 has 17 amino acids. V lost 3 bases, J lost 0 bases, and 8 bases stayed unmatched. As DNA, the CDR3 is TGCGCCAGCAGCTGGAAACAGGGGCGGTCGAACACCGGGGAGCTGTTTTTT. Translating it yields CASSWKQGRSNTGELFF.

The chain carries TRBV19 and TRBJ2-6; D is unclear. The CDR3 has 17 residues. Between the trimmed V and J ends, which lost 5 bases and 1 base, there was a span of 15 bases. In germline, CDR1 is LNHDA, CDR2 SQIVND (reference sequence). The CDR3 coding sequence is TGTGCCAGTAGTCCTCCGGCGGCGCGGTCTGGGGCCAACGTCCTGACTTTC. Translated, it gives CASSPPAARSGANVLTF.

The rearrangement uses TRBV10-3 and TRBJ2-1; D uncertain. CDR1 and CDR2 (germline): ENHRY, SYGVKD. There are 13 residues in the CDR3. Trimming took off 0 bases at V and 5 bases at J, with 5 bases between the two ends. The CDR3 bases are TGTGCCATCAGTGAGTCGGCAGACAATGAGCAGTTCTTC. Protein sequence: CAISESADNEQFF.

The genes are TRBV7-9 and TRBJ2-6, with 7 bases aligning to TRBD2. Germline V gives CDR1 SEHNR, CDR2 FQNEAQ (reference sequence). The J segment lost 1 base and the V segment lost 5 bases, leaving 8 bases of the junction unmatched. This CDR3 region has 17 residues. The CDR3 DNA follows: TGTGCCAGCAGCGGGCTAGCGGTACTGTCTGGGGCCAACGTCCTGACTTTC. Its protein is CASSGLAVLSGANVLTF.

The chain employs TRBV9 and TRBJ2-3; D call uncertain. The V gene's germline CDR1 is SGDLS and CDR2 YYNGEE. CDR3 size: 16 residues. The V end lost 3 bases, the J end lost 0 bases, and 14 bases lay between the germline ends. The CDR3: CASSEWSGGSTDTQYF. For the CDR3, the DNA is TGTGCCAGCAGCGAATGGTCTGGTGGAAGCACAGATACGCAGTATTTT.

CDR3 loop: CASSEQREVDTQYF. CDR3 sequence (DNA): TGTGCCAGCAGTGAGCAGCGGGAGGTTGATACGCAGTATTTT. V and J are TRBV2 and TRBJ2-3; 9 bases agree with TRBD2. Trimming at V came to 3 bases and at J to 6 bases, leaving 4 bases not matched to a gene. The germline V gene encodes CDR1 SNHLY and CDR2 FYNNEI. The CDR3 has 14 amino acids.

V gene TRBV6-5 combines with J gene TRBJ2-7; D is perhaps TRBD1 or TRBD2 (5 bases each). The CDR3 contains 13 residues. V lost 4 bases and J 2 bases, leaving 9 bases between the germline ends. Germline loops: CDR1 MNHEY, CDR2 SVGAGI. Here the CDR3 reads CASSSGAPYEQYF. In DNA, the CDR3 is TGTGCCAGCAGTTCCGGGGCCCCCTACGAGCAGTACTTC.